The rows below give T cell receptor beta chains drawn from one sample of a study of CD4+ T cells in melanoma. Generated by immunoSEQ multiplex PCR, the TCRdb table keeps only in-frame clones and is missing some. The data show more than 20,000 clones, around 78% seen once. Source of these receptors: a human donor with melanoma. The CDR3 runs from the conserved cysteine through the conserved F or W. D genes are given only for firm matches. Clone size appears in some rows only: once, few, many, or a class for an expanded clone.

J gene: TRBJ2-1; D gene: .; V gene: TRBV29-1; CDR3 length: 15; clone size: .; CDR3 DNA: TGCAGCGTGACCGAGGTGGGGGTTCGTAAGGATGAGCAGTTCTTC; CDR3 protein: CSVTEVGVRKDEQFF
J gene: TRBJ2-5; D gene: .; V gene: TRBV7-3; CDR3 length: 13; clone size: .; CDR3 DNA: TGTGCCAGCAGCTTGGACGGTTTGGAGACCCAGTACTTC; CDR3 protein: CASSLDGLETQYF
J gene: TRBJ2-7; D gene: TRBD2; V gene: TRBV6-5; CDR3 length: 15; clone size: .; CDR3 DNA: TGTGCCAGCAGTCCAAGCGGGGGGCACATCTACGAGCAGTACTTC; CDR3 protein: CASSPSGGHIYEQYF
J gene: TRBJ1-2; D gene: .; V gene: TRBV2; CDR3 length: 15; clone size: medium-sized; CDR3 DNA: TGTGCCAGCTATGATGAGGCAGTCCCTAACTATGGCTACACCTTC; CDR3 protein: CASYDEAVPNYGYTF
J gene: TRBJ1-6; D gene: .; V gene: TRBV28; CDR3 length: 14; clone size: .; CDR3 DNA: TGTGCCAGCAGTTTCTCATCCAGGCCTGAGGCCCTCCACTTT; CDR3 protein: CASSFSSRPEALHF
J gene: TRBJ1-4; D gene: TRBD1; V gene: TRBV18; CDR3 length: 15; clone size: once; CDR3 DNA: TGTGCCAGCTCACCCACCGGGACAGTCGATGAAAAACTGTTTTTT; CDR3 protein: CASSPTGTVDEKLFF
J gene: TRBJ2-7; D gene: .; V gene: TRBV30; CDR3 length: 17; clone size: .; CDR3 DNA: TGTGCCTGGACCCGGGCCGAGGGGCTATTAGAACCCTACGAGCAGTACTTC; CDR3 protein: CAWTRAEGLLEPYEQYF
J gene: TRBJ1-1; D gene: TRBD1; V gene: TRBV6-5; CDR3 length: 15; clone size: .; CDR3 DNA: TGTGCCACCGGGACAGGGGTGGGTATGAACACTGAAGCTTTCTTT; CDR3 protein: CATGTGVGMNTEAFF
J gene: TRBJ1-1; D gene: .; V gene: TRBV18; CDR3 length: 14; clone size: .; CDR3 DNA: TGTGCCAGCTCACGAGACAGTTTTAACACTGAAGCTTTCTTT; CDR3 protein: CASSRDSFNTEAFF
J gene: TRBJ1-1; D gene: .; V gene: TRBV2; CDR3 length: 13; clone size: once; CDR3 DNA: TGTGCCAGCCACGGATATTCGAACACTGAAGCTTTCTTT; CDR3 protein: CASHGYSNTEAFF
J gene: TRBJ2-7; D gene: .; V gene: TRBV7-8; CDR3 length: 14; clone size: .; CDR3 DNA: TGTGCCAGCAGCTTAGTGGCGGGCCCTAAGGAGCAGTACTTC; CDR3 protein: CASSLVAGPKEQYF
J gene: TRBJ1-3; D gene: .; V gene: TRBV4-1; CDR3 length: 16; clone size: .; CDR3 DNA: TGCGCCAGCAGCCAAGGGTATTTTCTCTCTGGAAACACCATATATTTT; CDR3 protein: CASSQGYFLSGNTIYF
J gene: TRBJ2-7; D gene: .; V gene: TRBV30; CDR3 length: 12; clone size: once; CDR3 DNA: TGTGCCTGGAGTGTAACCGGCTACGAGCAGTACTTC; CDR3 protein: CAWSVTGYEQYF
J gene: TRBJ2-2; D gene: .; V gene: TRBV11-3; CDR3 length: 15; clone size: .; CDR3 DNA: TGTGCCAGCAGCTTAGCGGGGGAGAGGTCCGGGGAGCTGTTTTTT; CDR3 protein: CASSLAGERSGELFF
J gene: TRBJ1-2; D gene: TRBD1; V gene: TRBV9; CDR3 length: 14; clone size: .; CDR3 DNA: TGTGCCAGCAGCGCAGACAGGGCGCTTGGAGGCTACACCTTC; CDR3 protein: CASSADRALGGYTF
J gene: TRBJ1-1; D gene: .; V gene: TRBV7-4; CDR3 length: 13; clone size: .; CDR3 DNA: TGTGCCAGCAGTAACGAGGTTGGAACTGAAGCTTTCTTT; CDR3 protein: CASSNEVGTEAFF
J gene: TRBJ2-3; D gene: TRBD1; V gene: TRBV30; CDR3 length: 11; clone size: few; CDR3 DNA: TGTGCCTGGAGTCTGGACAGGCGAGAGTATTTT; CDR3 protein: CAWSLDRREYF
J gene: TRBJ1-4; D gene: .; V gene: TRBV30; CDR3 length: 15; clone size: .; CDR3 DNA: TGTGCCTGGAAAAGAGGGACCCCCAAGGGTGAAAAACTGTTTTTT; CDR3 protein: CAWKRGTPKGEKLFF
J gene: TRBJ1-3; D gene: .; V gene: TRBV5-5; CDR3 length: 15; clone size: few; CDR3 DNA: TGTGCCAGCAGCTTGGGGGGGGCTGCTGGAAACACCATATATTTT; CDR3 protein: CASSLGGAAGNTIYF
J gene: TRBJ2-7; D gene: .; V gene: TRBV18; CDR3 length: 17; clone size: .; CDR3 DNA: TGTGCCAGCTCGCCGCCGCCTTATCTTGCGGGGAACTACGAGCAGTACTTC; CDR3 protein: CASSPPPYLAGNYEQYF
J gene: TRBJ1-5; D gene: .; V gene: TRBV19; CDR3 length: 15; clone size: .; CDR3 DNA: TGTGCCAGTAGTCGACTCCGGGACAACTATCAGCCCCAGCATTTT; CDR3 protein: CASSRLRDNYQPQHF
J gene: TRBJ1-2; D gene: .; V gene: TRBV7-9; CDR3 length: 15; clone size: .; CDR3 DNA: TGTGCCAGCAGCCCGAACTGGGGTCGGACAGATGGCTACACCTTC; CDR3 protein: CASSPNWGRTDGYTF
J gene: TRBJ2-7; D gene: .; V gene: TRBV7-9; CDR3 length: 13; clone size: .; CDR3 DNA: TGTGCCAGCAGCTTAGGATCGACCTACGAGCAGTACTTC; CDR3 protein: CASSLGSTYEQYF
J gene: TRBJ2-1; D gene: .; V gene: TRBV6-6; CDR3 length: 16; clone size: few; CDR3 DNA: TGTGCCAGCAATTCGCGCGGGTCCCTCTCCTACAATGAGCAGTTCTTC; CDR3 protein: CASNSRGSLSYNEQFF
J gene: TRBJ1-5; D gene: .; V gene: TRBV5-1; CDR3 length: 13; clone size: .; CDR3 DNA: TGCGCCAGCAGCTTGACCGCAGATCAGCCCCAGCATTTT; CDR3 protein: CASSLTADQPQHF
J gene: TRBJ1-6; D gene: .; V gene: TRBV19; CDR3 length: 15; clone size: .; CDR3 DNA: TGTGCCAGTAGTCTAAGGTCCAGGTCGAATTCACCCCTCCACTTT; CDR3 protein: CASSLRSRSNSPLHF
J gene: TRBJ2-3; D gene: TRBD1; V gene: TRBV2; CDR3 length: 14; clone size: few; CDR3 DNA: TGTGCCAGCGCGGACAGGACTAGCACAGATACGCAGTATTTT; CDR3 protein: CASADRTSTDTQYF
J gene: TRBJ2-5; D gene: .; V gene: TRBV2; CDR3 length: 14; clone size: .; CDR3 DNA: TGTGCCAGCAGTCCCCGACAGGTCCAAGAGACCCAGTACTTC; CDR3 protein: CASSPRQVQETQYF
J gene: TRBJ2-3; D gene: TRBD2; V gene: TRBV11-2; CDR3 length: 15; clone size: .; CDR3 DNA: TGTGCCAGCAGCTTAACAACTAGCGGGGGGAAGACGCAGTATTTT; CDR3 protein: CASSLTTSGGKTQYF
J gene: TRBJ2-5; D gene: .; V gene: TRBV29-1; CDR3 length: 13; clone size: .; CDR3 DNA: TGCAGCGTTGAGTTAGGCGGCGGTGAGACCCAGTACTTC; CDR3 protein: CSVELGGGETQYF
J gene: TRBJ2-2; D gene: .; V gene: TRBV29-1; CDR3 length: 14; clone size: few; CDR3 DNA: TGCAGCGTTGAAGGACCCGCGAACACCGGGGAGCTGTTTTTT; CDR3 protein: CSVEGPANTGELFF
J gene: TRBJ2-2; D gene: TRBD2; V gene: TRBV11-3; CDR3 length: 17; clone size: .; CDR3 DNA: TGTGCCAGCAGCCAGACTAGCGGGGGGCCGCGCACCGGGGAGCTGTTTTTT; CDR3 protein: CASSQTSGGPRTGELFF
J gene: TRBJ1-1; D gene: TRBD1; V gene: TRBV6-6; CDR3 length: 16; clone size: .; CDR3 DNA: TGTGCCAGCCATCGGGACAGCCTTTTAATGAACACTGAAGCTTTCTTT; CDR3 protein: CASHRDSLLMNTEAFF
J gene: TRBJ1-1; D gene: TRBD1; V gene: TRBV15; CDR3 length: 15; clone size: .; CDR3 DNA: TGTGCCACCAGCACTAGACAGGGTGAGGACACTGAAGCTTTCTTT; CDR3 protein: CATSTRQGEDTEAFF
J gene: TRBJ1-3; D gene: .; V gene: TRBV5-1; CDR3 length: 15; clone size: .; CDR3 DNA: TGCGCCAGCAGCTTGGTCGGAGACTCTGGAAACACCATATATTTT; CDR3 protein: CASSLVGDSGNTIYF
J gene: TRBJ2-1; D gene: .; V gene: TRBV5-1; CDR3 length: 15; clone size: .; CDR3 DNA: TGCGCCAGCAGCCCCCCACGGGGGTCCTACAATGAGCAGTTCTTC; CDR3 protein: CASSPPRGSYNEQFF
J gene: TRBJ2-7; D gene: TRBD1; V gene: TRBV11-1; CDR3 length: 13; clone size: .; CDR3 DNA: TGTGCCAGCAGCGTGGGACAGGCCTACGAGCAGTACTTC; CDR3 protein: CASSVGQAYEQYF
J gene: TRBJ1-2; D gene: TRBD1; V gene: TRBV5-4; CDR3 length: 15; clone size: .; CDR3 DNA: TGTGCCAGCAGCACCCGACAGGGGGCGGGCTATGGCTACACCTTC; CDR3 protein: CASSTRQGAGYGYTF
J gene: TRBJ2-3; D gene: TRBD1; V gene: TRBV11-1; CDR3 length: 15; clone size: .; CDR3 DNA: TGTGCCAGCAGCCAAGACAGGGGGCGGACAGATACGCAGTATTTT; CDR3 protein: CASSQDRGRTDTQYF
J gene: TRBJ2-1; D gene: .; V gene: TRBV7-3; CDR3 length: 15; clone size: .; CDR3 DNA: TGTGCCAGCAGCTTAATAGGAGGGGGAAACAATGAGCAGTTCTTC; CDR3 protein: CASSLIGGGNNEQFF
J gene: TRBJ1-2; D gene: .; V gene: TRBV6-1; CDR3 length: 13; clone size: .; CDR3 DNA: TGTGCCAGCGTGCTCGGCAGGGAGAATGGCTACACCTTC; CDR3 protein: CASVLGRENGYTF